These 23 T cell receptor beta chains were all obtained from the same sample, sequenced in a study of beta chain features in type 1 diabetes. The authors reverse transcribed all of the isolated RNA, so sequencing captured expressed TCRB transcripts. Here immunoSEQ multiplex PCR was the method, and the copy in TCRdb shows in-frame clones only, minus some. The table lists about 44,000 clones, over 50% of them singletons, with 2% to 2.5% in the top ten. The sample was Tregs from blood. The source of these receptors is a woman aged 18-30 years in good health.

The V gene is TRBV19, the J gene TRBJ2-3, with 12 bases aligning to TRBD2. The CDR3 is 14 amino acids. Trimming took 9 bases from V and 1 from J; bases not matched to a gene: 2. In germline, CDR1 is LNHDA, CDR2 SQIVND (reference sequence). DNA of the CDR3: TGTGCCAGCGGACTAGCGGGACGCACAGATACGCAGTATTTT. It yields the protein CASGLAGRTDTQYF.

The rearrangement joins TRBV6-5 to TRBJ1-1, with 7 bases lining up with TRBD1. Germline-derived CDR1 and CDR2 are MNHEY and SVGAGI. The CDR3 totals 15 residues. Trimming cost V 5 bases and J 0 bases; bases outside gene matches: 6. The CDR3 coding sequence is TGTGCCAGCAGTACTACGGGACAGCTGAACACTGAAGCTTTCTTT. This translates into CASSTTGQLNTEAFF.

This sequence joins TRBV29-1 and TRBJ1-1, with TRBD1 as a possible D gene (6 bases). The CDR3 runs to 15 residues. Germline V lookup: CDR1 SQVTM, CDR2 ANQGSEA. The V end was cut by 7 bases, the J end by 5 bases, with 23 bases between. CDR3 DNA: TGCAGCGCCCAAGGGGGGGCGTATTTCATTACTGAAGCTTTCTTT. This translates into CSAQGGAYFITEAFF.

The chain joins TRBV30 to TRBJ1-3; D ambiguous. The CDR3 extends over 15 amino acids. Germline lookup yields CDR1 GTSNPN and CDR2 SVGIG (reference sequence). The germline V and J ends were trimmed by 5 bases and 4 bases, with 18 bases remaining between them. The CDR3 loop reads CAWVDSARFGNTIYF. CDR3 nucleotide sequence: TGTGCCTGGGTGGACTCCGCGAGGTTCGGAAACACCATATATTTT.

V usage is TRBV4-2 and J usage is TRBJ2-2, with 7 bases aligning to TRBD2. Germline trimming cut 0 bases from V and 6 bases from J; bases unmatched to any gene: 7. The V gene's germline CDR1 is LGHNA and CDR2 YNFKEQ. The CDR3 sequence is 16 residues long. Here the CDR3 DNA reads TGTGCCAGCAGCCAAGAAGGCGGGAGTCGGGCCGGGGAGCTGTTTTTT. This sequence encodes CASSQEGGSRAGELFF.

The CDR3 region has the DNA TGTGCCAGCAGTTTATCCATCCGGGGGGAGCAGTACTTC. Its protein is CASSLSIRGEQYF. The chain recombines TRBV28 with TRBJ2-7, with D maybe TRBD2 (6 bases). V lost 1 base and J lost 7, with 11 bases in between. CDR1 and CDR2 (germline): MDHEN, SYDVKM. This CDR3 contains 13 residues.

CDR3 sequence reads: CSAIFRLAMINNEQFF. CDR3 coding DNA: TGCAGCGCTATCTTTCGACTAGCGATGATCAACAATGAGCAGTTCTTC. The chain employs TRBV29-1 and TRBJ2-1; 8 nucleotides align to TRBD2. Per germline, CDR1 SQVTM and CDR2 ANQGSEA. The CDR3 is 16 residues long. The V gene end was trimmed by 7 bases and the J gene end by 5 bases; junction bases not matched to a gene: 16.

This clone has just a few counts. The rearrangement uses TRBV29-1 and TRBJ2-7, with D uncertain. This CDR3 comprises 11 residues. Germline V lookup: CDR1 SQVTM, CDR2 ANQGSEA. Trimming left V 6 bases short and J 3 bases short, with 9 bases between. The DNA for the CDR3 is TGCAGCGTCACGGTGGTCTACGAGCAGTACTTC. Translated: CSVTVVYEQYF.

This rearrangement joins TRBV11-2 to TRBJ2-7; possible D gene TRBD1, 6 bases. Germline CDR1 and CDR2: SGHAT and FQNNGV. The germline V and J ends were trimmed by 2 bases and 1 base, with 21 bases remaining between them. The CDR3 runs 18 residues. CDR3 nucleotides: TGTGCCAGCAGCTTACTCAGGGGTCAGGGGATGGGATCCTACGAGCAGTACTTC. It encodes CASSLLRGQGMGSYEQYF.

The chain uses TRBV11-1 and TRBJ2-7, with TRBD2 matching over 15 bases. Germline-derived CDR1 and CDR2 are SGHAT and FQDESV (reference sequence). Germline trimming cut 6 bases from V and 7 bases from J; bases unmatched to any gene: 10. The CDR3 contains 16 residues. The CDR3 sequence is CASSSPGLAGGMEQYF. CDR3 nucleotide sequence: TGTGCCAGCAGTTCGCCGGGACTAGCGGGAGGAATGGAGCAGTACTTC.

The J gene is TRBJ2-3, the V gene TRBV27; 11 bases are a match to TRBD2. The CDR3 length is 18 residues. J gave up 0 bases and V 5 bases, and 10 bases lay outside the gene matches. Looked up from germline, CDR1 is MNHEY and CDR2 is SMNVEV (reference sequence). CDR3 nucleotide sequence: TGTGCCAGCAGTACAAGACTAGCGGGAAGGCCGAGCACAGATACGCAGTATTTT. Amino acids: CASSTRLAGRPSTDTQYF.

The gene calls are TRBV7-9 and TRBJ2-3; maybe TRBD1 (5 bases). Germline assignment: CDR1 SEHNR and CDR2 FQNEAQ (reference sequence). This CDR3 comprises 13 residues. Trimming removed 2 bases at V and 5 bases at J, with 8 bases between. DNA for the CDR3: TGTGCCAGCAGCTTATACGGACAAGATACGCAGTATTTT. The encoded protein is CASSLYGQDTQYF.

This chain uses TRBV7-3 with TRBJ2-5, with 10 bases aligning to TRBD2. The V and J ends lost 4 bases and 2 bases, in that order; junction bases with no gene match: 4. Germline V gene sequence: CDR1 SGHTA, CDR2 FQGTGA. The CDR3 totals 15 residues. The CDR3 loop is CASSSTSGLQETQYF. In nucleotides, the CDR3 is TGTGCCAGCAGCTCGACTAGCGGGCTACAAGAGACCCAGTACTTC.

The chain joins TRBV28 to TRBJ2-1; TRBD2 aligns across 7 bases. The germline V gene has CDR1 MDHEN and CDR2 SYDVKM. The V segment lost 4 bases and the J segment 8 bases; nucleotides outside the gene matches: 11. The CDR3 has 15 amino acids. The CDR3 here is CASSSPGSSGYEQFF. The CDR3 coding sequence is TGTGCCAGCAGTTCCCCAGGATCTAGCGGCTATGAGCAGTTCTTC.

This clone has a handful of counts. The V gene is TRBV29-1, the J gene TRBJ2-2; TRBD2 matches at 7 bases. There are 14 residues in the CDR3. The junction had 3 bases not matched to a gene; V was cut back by 1 base and J by 4 bases. CDR1 and CDR2 (germline): SQVTM, ANQGSEA. For the CDR3, the DNA is TGCAGCGTTGAAGCGCGGGAGTTCACCGGGGAGCTGTTTTTT. The encoded protein is CSVEAREFTGELFF.

The chain's CDR3 is CASSSRLAGSYNEQFF. The CDR3 nucleotides read TGTGCCAGCAGTTCCCGACTAGCGGGTTCCTACAATGAGCAGTTCTTC. The chain combines TRBV28 with TRBJ2-1; 10 positions agree with TRBD2. Germline CDR1 and CDR2: MDHEN and SYDVKM. The CDR3 sequence is 16 residues long. V gave up 4 bases and J gave up 1 base; unmatched junction bases: 4.

The rearrangement links TRBV6-5 to TRBJ1-5; tentative D call: TRBD1 (6 bases). V was pared by 9 bases and J by 4 bases, with 13 bases between. This CDR3 spans 13 amino acids. The germline V gene has CDR1 MNHEY and CDR2 SVGAGI. The CDR3 spells CASRQGWNQPQHF. For the CDR3, the DNA is TGTGCCAGTAGGCAGGGGTGGAATCAGCCCCAGCATTTT.

The table lists this clone with a few counts. This chain links TRBV27 with TRBJ1-5, with no clear D. The CDR3 covers 14 residues. Germline assignment: CDR1 MNHEY and CDR2 SMNVEV (reference sequence). V was shortened by 2 bases and J by 7 bases, with 12 bases between the two germline ends. The CDR3 DNA follows: TGTGCCAGCAGTTTAGTGGGGAGCGGGCAGCCCCAGCATTTT. It yields the protein CASSLVGSGQPQHF.

The V and J genes are TRBV6-5 and TRBJ2-5; D may be TRBD1 (6 bases). Per the germline V gene, CDR1 is MNHEY and CDR2 is SVGAGI. CDR3 length: 14 residues. Trimming pared 0 bases from V and 2 bases from J, leaving 7 bases between. As DNA, the CDR3 is TGTGCCAGCAGTTACTCAAGGGGGCAAGAGACCCAGTACTTC. Translation: CASSYSRGQETQYF.

This chain's CDR3 is CASRSQVSNQPQHF. The CDR3 DNA reads TGTGCCAGCAGATCACAGGTTAGCAATCAGCCCCAGCATTTT. The chain is built from TRBV2 and TRBJ1-5; D is possibly TRBD1 (5 bases). The V gene lost 6 bases and the J gene lost 0 bases, with 9 bases spanning the gap. Germline V gene sequence: CDR1 SNHLY, CDR2 FYNNEI. This CDR3 is 14 amino acids long.

This clone was observed a few times. The CDR3 loop is CASSPGTGINQPQHF. CDR3 DNA sequence: TGTGCCAGCAGTCCCGGGACAGGAATCAATCAGCCCCAGCATTTT. The J gene is TRBJ1-5, the V gene TRBV6-5; 8 bases align to TRBD1. With 5 bases clipped from V and 3 bases from J, the junction kept 6 bases outside the gene matches. Looked up from germline, CDR1 is MNHEY and CDR2 is SVGAGI. CDR3 size: 15 residues.

About this clone: Lacking the conserved final phenylalanine or tryptophan, this CDR3 likely reflects a read error. The chain combines TRBV18 with TRBJ1-1; 10 bases are a match to TRBD1. The J segment lost 5 bases and the V segment lost 4 bases, leaving 10 bases of the junction unmatched. The CDR3 is made up of 16 amino acids. Germline loops: CDR1 KGHSH, CDR2 LQKENI. CDR3 coding DNA: TGTGCCAGCTCACAAAGGGACAGGGGAGGAGGGACTGAAGCTTTCCTT. It specifies CASSQRDRGGGTEAFL.

This rearrangement joins TRBV7-2 to TRBJ2-7, with a possible D match to TRBD2 (7 bases). The CDR3 has 15 amino acids. Trimming pared 4 bases from V and 7 bases from J, leaving 20 bases between. CDR1 is SGHTA, CDR2 FQGNSA, per germline. CDR3 sequence: CASSSGGVFRGEQYF. CDR3 nucleotides: TGTGCCAGCAGCTCTGGGGGGGTCTTTAGGGGGGAGCAGTACTTC.